These T cell receptor beta chains were read from a single sample in a study of blood T cell repertoires in COVID-19. Assay: immunoSEQ multiplex PCR; the TCRdb copy retains only in-frame clones and omits some. The sample shows more than 250,000 clones, approximately 82% of them seen only once. Sequenced input: peripheral blood. These receptor sequences come from a woman between 45 and 60 years old with acute or convalescent COVID-19. CDR3s include the opening cysteine and the closing phenylalanine or tryptophan. D genes are given only for firm matches. Some rows have no size entry. The others give once, few or many, or a class for an expanded clone.

v_call	j_call	clone_size	d_call	cdr3_aa	cdr3_nt
TRBV27	TRBJ1-4	few	-	CASSPWEGPATNEKLFF	TGTGCCAGCAGTCCGTGGGAGGGGCCCGCAACTAATGAAAAACTGTTTTTT
TRBV14	TRBJ2-2	-	TRBD1	CASRSGTGMTGELFF	TGTGCCAGCAGGTCCGGGACAGGGATGACCGGGGAGCTGTTTTTT
TRBV5-4	TRBJ1-1	-	-	CASSLDRYTEAFF	TGTGCCAGCAGTTTGGACAGATACACTGAAGCTTTCTTT
TRBV14	TRBJ2-1	-	TRBD2	CASSQDRGLALTYNEQFF	TGTGCCAGCAGCCAAGATAGGGGACTAGCTTTAACATACAATGAGCAGTTCTTC
TRBV24-1	TRBJ1-3	-	-	CATSDPRATGNTIYF	TGTGCCACCAGTGATCCGCGGGCTACTGGAAACACCATATATTTT
TRBV3-1/TRBV3-2	TRBJ1-1	-	-	CASSQGGNTEAFF	TGTGCCAGCAGCCAAGGCGGGAACACTGAAGCTTTCTTT
TRBV7-9	TRBJ2-7	-	-	CASSSPGAGIKFYEQYF	TGTGCCAGCAGCTCCCCCGGAGCAGGGATTAAATTCTACGAGCAGTACTTC
TRBV6-6	TRBJ2-5	-	-	CASREHDRDQETQYF	TGTGCCAGCAGGGAACACGACCGGGACCAAGAGACCCAGTACTTC
TRBV27	TRBJ1-1	-	-	CASSLGAGTEAFF	TGTGCCAGCAGTTTGGGAGCGGGGACTGAAGCTTTCTTT
TRBV11-3	TRBJ2-1	-	TRBD2	CASSLGLAGGPNEQFF	TGTGCCAGCAGCTTAGGACTAGCGGGGGGGCCGAATGAGCAGTTCTTC
TRBV7-9	TRBJ2-2	-	-	CASSPVVFGELFF	TGTGCCAGCAGCCCTGTAGTATTCGGGGAGCTGTTTTTT
TRBV6-5	TRBJ2-5	-	TRBD2	CASSYLAGGRETQYF	TGTGCCAGCAGTTATCTGGCGGGGGGGCGAGAGACCCAGTACTTC
TRBV27	TRBJ1-1	-	TRBD1	CASSYGQGRTFF	TGTGCCAGCAGCTACGGACAGGGGAGGACTTTCTTT
TRBV7-9	TRBJ1-3	once	TRBD1	CASRTGTAGNTIYF	TGTGCCAGCAGAACGGGGACAGCTGGAAACACCATATATTTT
TRBV29-1	TRBJ2-2	-	TRBD2	CSVERRLAGSKYGELFF	TGCAGCGTTGAACGTCGCCTAGCGGGGTCGAAATACGGGGAGCTGTTTTTT
TRBV5-6	TRBJ1-3	-	-	CASSLLDSTPSGNTIYF	TGTGCCAGCAGCTTATTGGACAGTACTCCTTCTGGAAACACCATATATTTT
TRBV2	TRBJ1-1	once	TRBD1	CASTGTGGGNTEAFF	TGTGCCTCCACCGGGACAGGGGGAGGTAACACTGAAGCTTTCTTT
TRBV12-5	TRBJ2-5	-	TRBD2	CASGYRIAGGPGETQYF	TGTGCTAGTGGTTATCGGATAGCGGGAGGGCCAGGAGAGACCCAGTACTTC
TRBV6-2/TRBV6-3	TRBJ1-1	-	-	CASSADNSNTEAFF	TGTGCCAGCAGTGCGGACAACTCGAACACTGAAGCTTTCTTT
TRBV19	TRBJ2-1	once	TRBD2	CASSIGTSGVREQFF	TGTGCCAGTAGTATTGGCACTAGCGGGGTTCGTGAGCAGTTCTTC